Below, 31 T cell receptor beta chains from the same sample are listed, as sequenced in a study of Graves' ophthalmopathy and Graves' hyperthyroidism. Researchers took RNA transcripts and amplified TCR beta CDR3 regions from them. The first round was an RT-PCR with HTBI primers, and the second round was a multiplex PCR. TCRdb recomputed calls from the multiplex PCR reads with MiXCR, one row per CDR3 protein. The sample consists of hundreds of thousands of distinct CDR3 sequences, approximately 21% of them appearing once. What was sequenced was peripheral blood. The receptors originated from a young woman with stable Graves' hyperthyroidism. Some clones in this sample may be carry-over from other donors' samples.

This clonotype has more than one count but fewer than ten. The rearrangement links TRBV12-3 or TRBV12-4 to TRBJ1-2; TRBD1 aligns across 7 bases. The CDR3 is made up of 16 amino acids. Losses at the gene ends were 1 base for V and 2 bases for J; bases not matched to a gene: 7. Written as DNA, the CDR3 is TGTGCCAGCAGTTTAGGGACAGGAGACCTAAACTATGGCTACACCTTC. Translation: CASSLGTGDLNYGYTF.

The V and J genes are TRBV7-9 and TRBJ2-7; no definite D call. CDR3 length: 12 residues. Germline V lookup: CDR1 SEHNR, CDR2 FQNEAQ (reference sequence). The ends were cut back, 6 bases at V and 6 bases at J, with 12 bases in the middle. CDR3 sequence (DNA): TGTGCCAGCAGGCCACCTAACCTCGAGCAGTACTTC. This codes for CASRPPNLEQYF.

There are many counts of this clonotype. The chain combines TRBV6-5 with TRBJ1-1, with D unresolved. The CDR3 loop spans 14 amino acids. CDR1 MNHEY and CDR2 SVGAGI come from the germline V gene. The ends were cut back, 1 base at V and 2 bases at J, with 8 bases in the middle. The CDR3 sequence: CASSYLIRNTEAFF. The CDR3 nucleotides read TGTGCCAGCAGTTACTTGATAAGAAACACTGAAGCTTTCTTT.

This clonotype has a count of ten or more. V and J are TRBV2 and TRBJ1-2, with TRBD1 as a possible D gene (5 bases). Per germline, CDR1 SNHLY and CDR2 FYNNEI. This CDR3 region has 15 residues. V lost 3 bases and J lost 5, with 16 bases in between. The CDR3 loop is CASSEKLAGYYGYTF. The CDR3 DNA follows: TGTGCCAGCAGTGAGAAGCTAGCAGGGTATTATGGCTACACCTTC.

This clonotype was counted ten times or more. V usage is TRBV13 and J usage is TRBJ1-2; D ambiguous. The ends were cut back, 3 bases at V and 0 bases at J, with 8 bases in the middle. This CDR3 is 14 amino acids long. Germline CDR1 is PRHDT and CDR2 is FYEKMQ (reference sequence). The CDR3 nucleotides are TGTGCCAGCAGCTTGCGGGTTTCTAACTATGGCTACACCTTC. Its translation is CASSLRVSNYGYTF.

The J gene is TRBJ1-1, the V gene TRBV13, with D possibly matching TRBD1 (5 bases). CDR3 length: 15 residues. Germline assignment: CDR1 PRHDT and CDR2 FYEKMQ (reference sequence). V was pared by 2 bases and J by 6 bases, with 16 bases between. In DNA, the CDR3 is TGTGCCAGCAGCTTATTTGGTCAGGGAGCGCCTGAAGCTTTCTTT. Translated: CASSLFGQGAPEAFF.

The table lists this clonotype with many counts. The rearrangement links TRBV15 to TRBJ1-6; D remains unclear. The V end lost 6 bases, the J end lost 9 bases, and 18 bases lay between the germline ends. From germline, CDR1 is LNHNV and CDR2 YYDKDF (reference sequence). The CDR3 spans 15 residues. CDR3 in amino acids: CATRGPTLYASPLHF. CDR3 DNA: TGTGCCACCAGAGGACCGACACTTTATGCTTCACCCCTCCACTTT. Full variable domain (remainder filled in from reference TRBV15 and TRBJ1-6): DAMVIQNPRYQVTQFGKPVTLSCSQTLNHNVMYWYQQKSSQAPKLLFHYYDKDFNNEADTPDNFQSRRPNTSFCFLDIRSPGLGDTAMYLCATRGPTLYASPLHFGNGTRLTVT.

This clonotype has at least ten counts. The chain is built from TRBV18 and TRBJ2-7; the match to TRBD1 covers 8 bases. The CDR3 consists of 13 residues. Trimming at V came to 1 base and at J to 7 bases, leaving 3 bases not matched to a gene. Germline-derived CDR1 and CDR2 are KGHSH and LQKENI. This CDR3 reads CASSPRDRWEQYF. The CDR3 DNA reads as TGTGCCAGCTCACCACGGGACAGGTGGGAGCAGTACTTC. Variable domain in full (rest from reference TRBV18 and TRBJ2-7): NAGVMQNPRHLVRRRGQEARLRCSPMKGHSHVYWYRQLPEEGLKFMVYLQKENIIDESGMPKERFSAEFPKEGPSILRIQQVVRGDSAAYFCASSPRDRWEQYFGPGTRLTVT.

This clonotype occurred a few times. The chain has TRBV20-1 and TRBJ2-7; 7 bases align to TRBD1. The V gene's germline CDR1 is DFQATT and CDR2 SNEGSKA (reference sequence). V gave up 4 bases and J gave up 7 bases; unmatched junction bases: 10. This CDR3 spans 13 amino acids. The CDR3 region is CSAKNRGWGEQYF. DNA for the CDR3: TGCAGTGCTAAGAACAGGGGATGGGGTGAGCAGTACTTC.

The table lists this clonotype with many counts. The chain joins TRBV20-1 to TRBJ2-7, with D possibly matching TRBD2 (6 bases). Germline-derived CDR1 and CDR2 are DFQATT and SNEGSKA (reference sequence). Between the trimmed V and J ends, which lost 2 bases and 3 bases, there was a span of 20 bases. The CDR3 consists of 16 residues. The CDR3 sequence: CSARQGGHLGFYEQYF. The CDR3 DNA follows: TGCAGTGCTAGACAGGGAGGACATTTAGGGTTCTACGAGCAGTACTTC.

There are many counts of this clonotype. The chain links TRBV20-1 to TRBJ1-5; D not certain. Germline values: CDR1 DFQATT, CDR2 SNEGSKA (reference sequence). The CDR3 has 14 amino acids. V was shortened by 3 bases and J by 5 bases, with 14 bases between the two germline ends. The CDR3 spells CSASPERTDQPQHF. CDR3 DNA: TGCAGTGCTAGTCCCGAGAGGACCGATCAGCCCCAGCATTTT.

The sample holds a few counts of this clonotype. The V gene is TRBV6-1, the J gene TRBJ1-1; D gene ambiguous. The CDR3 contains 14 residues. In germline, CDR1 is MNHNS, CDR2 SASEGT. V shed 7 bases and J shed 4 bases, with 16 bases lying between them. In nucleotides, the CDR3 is TGTGCCAGCAACCGAAAGGGTCTAAGCACTGAAGCTTTCTTT. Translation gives CASNRKGLSTEAFF.

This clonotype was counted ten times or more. The CDR3 DNA follows: TGTGCCAGCCAGCGGGTAACCGGGGAGCTGTTTTTT. Protein: CASQRVTGELFF. The V gene is TRBV12-3 or TRBV12-4, the J gene TRBJ2-2, with D possibly being TRBD2 (6 bases). The CDR3 consists of 12 residues. Trimming left V 8 bases short and J 5 bases short, with 9 bases between.

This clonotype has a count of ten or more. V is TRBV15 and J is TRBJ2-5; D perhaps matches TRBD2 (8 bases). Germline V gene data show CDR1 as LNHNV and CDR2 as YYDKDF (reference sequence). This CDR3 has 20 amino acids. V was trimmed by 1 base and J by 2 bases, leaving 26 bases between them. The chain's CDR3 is CATSRVWRGQAGVPQETQYF. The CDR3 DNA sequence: TGTGCCACCAGCAGAGTCTGGAGGGGGCAAGCGGGAGTCCCTCAAGAGACCCAGTACTTC. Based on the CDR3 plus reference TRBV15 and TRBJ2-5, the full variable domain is DAMVIQNPRYQVTQFGKPVTLSCSQTLNHNVMYWYQQKSSQAPKLLFHYYDKDFNNEADTPDNFQSRRPNTSFCFLDIRSPGLGDTAMYLCATSRVWRGQAGVPQETQYFGPGTRLLVL.

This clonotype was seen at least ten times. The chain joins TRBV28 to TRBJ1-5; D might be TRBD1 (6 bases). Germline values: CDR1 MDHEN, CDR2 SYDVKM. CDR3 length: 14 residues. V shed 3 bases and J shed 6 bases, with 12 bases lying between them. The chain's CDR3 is CASSFIGGGQPQHF. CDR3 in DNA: TGTGCCAGCAGTTTCATAGGGGGAGGTCAGCCCCAGCATTTT. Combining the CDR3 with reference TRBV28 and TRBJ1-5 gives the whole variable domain DVKVTQSSRYLVKRTGEKVFLECVQDMDHENMFWYRQDPGLGLRLIYFSYDVKMKEKGDIPEGYSVSREKKERFSLILESASTNQTSMYLCASSFIGGGQPQHFGDGTRLSIL.

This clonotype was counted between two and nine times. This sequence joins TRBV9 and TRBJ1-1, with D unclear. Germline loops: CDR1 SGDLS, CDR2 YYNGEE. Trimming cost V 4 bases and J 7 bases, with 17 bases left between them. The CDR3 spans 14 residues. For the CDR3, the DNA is TGTGCCAGCAGCCCCCTCGGGGAGGGAGTTGAAGCTTTCTTT. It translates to CASSPLGEGVEAFF.

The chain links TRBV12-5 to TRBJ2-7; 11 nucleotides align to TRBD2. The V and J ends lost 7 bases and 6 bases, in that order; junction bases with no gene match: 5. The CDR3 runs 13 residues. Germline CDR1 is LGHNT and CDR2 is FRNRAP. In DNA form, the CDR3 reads TGTGCTAGTGTCTTAGCGGGGGGGTCCGAGCAGTACTTC. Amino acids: CASVLAGGSEQYF.

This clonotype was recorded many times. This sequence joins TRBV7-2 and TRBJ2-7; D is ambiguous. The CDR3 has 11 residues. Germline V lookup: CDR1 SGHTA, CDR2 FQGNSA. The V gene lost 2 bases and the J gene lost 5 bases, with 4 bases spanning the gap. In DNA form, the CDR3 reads TGTGCCAGCAGCTTAATTCACGAGCAGTACTTC. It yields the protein CASSLIHEQYF. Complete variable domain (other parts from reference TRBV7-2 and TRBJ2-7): GAGVSQSPSNKVTEKGKDVELRCDPISGHTALYWYRQSLGQGLEFLIYFQGNSAPDKSGLPSDRFSAERTGGSVSTLTIQRTQQEDSAVYLCASSLIHEQYFGPGTRLTVT.

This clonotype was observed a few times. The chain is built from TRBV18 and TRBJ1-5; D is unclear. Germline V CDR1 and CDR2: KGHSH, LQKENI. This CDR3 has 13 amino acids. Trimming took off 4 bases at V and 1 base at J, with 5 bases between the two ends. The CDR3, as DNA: TGTGCCAGCTCACATAAAAGCAATCAGCCCCAGCATTTT. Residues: CASSHKSNQPQHF. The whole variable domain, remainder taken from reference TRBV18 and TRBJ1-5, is NAGVMQNPRHLVRRRGQEARLRCSPMKGHSHVYWYRQLPEEGLKFMVYLQKENIIDESGMPKERFSAEFPKEGPSILRIQQVVRGDSAAYFCASSHKSNQPQHFGDGTRLSIL.

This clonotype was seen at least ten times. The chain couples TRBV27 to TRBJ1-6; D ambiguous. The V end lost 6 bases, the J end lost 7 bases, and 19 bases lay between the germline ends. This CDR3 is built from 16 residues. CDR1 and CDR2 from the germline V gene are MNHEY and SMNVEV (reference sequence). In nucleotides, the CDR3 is TGTGCCAGCAGCCGCTCCACACTAGGCGGGAATTCACCCCTCCACTTT. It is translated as CASSRSTLGGNSPLHF.

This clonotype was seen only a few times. CDR3 in DNA: TGTGCCAGCAGCTGGCGAAGATTGGCATCCGGTTTTGAGGGCTACACCTTC. Translated, it gives CASSWRRLASGFEGYTF. The chain joins TRBV11-1 to TRBJ1-2; D unresolved. V lost 4 bases and J lost 8, with 26 bases in between. The CDR3 length is 17 residues. Germline CDR1 is SGHAT and CDR2 is FQDESV (reference sequence).

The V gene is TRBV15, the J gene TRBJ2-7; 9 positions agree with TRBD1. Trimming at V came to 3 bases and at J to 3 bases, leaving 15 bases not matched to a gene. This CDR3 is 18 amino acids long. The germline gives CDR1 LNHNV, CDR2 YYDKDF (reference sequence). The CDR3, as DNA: TGTGCCACCAGCAGGGGAAACAGGGGGCGCGGGTTTGACTACGAGCAGTACTTC. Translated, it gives CATSRGNRGRGFDYEQYF.

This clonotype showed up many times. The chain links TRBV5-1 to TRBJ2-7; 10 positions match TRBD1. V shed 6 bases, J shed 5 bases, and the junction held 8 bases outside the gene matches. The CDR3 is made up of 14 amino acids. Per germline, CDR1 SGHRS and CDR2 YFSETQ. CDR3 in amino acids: CASNPGTGVNEQYF. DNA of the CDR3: TGCGCCAGCAATCCCGGGACAGGGGTCAACGAGCAGTACTTC.

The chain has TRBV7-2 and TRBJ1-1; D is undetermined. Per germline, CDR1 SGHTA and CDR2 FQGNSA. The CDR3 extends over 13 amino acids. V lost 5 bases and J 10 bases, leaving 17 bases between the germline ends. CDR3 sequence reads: CASSRGLGSAAFF. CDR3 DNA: TGTGCCAGCAGCCGAGGGCTGGGATCGGCAGCTTTCTTT.

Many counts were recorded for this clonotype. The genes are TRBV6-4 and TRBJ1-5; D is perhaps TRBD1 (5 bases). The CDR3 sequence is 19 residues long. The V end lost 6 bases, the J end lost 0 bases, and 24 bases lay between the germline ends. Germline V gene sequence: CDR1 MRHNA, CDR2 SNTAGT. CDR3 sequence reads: CASSPQGLLASYSNQPQHF. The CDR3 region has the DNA TGTGCCAGCAGCCCCCAGGGTCTCCTAGCTTCCTATAGCAATCAGCCCCAGCATTTT.

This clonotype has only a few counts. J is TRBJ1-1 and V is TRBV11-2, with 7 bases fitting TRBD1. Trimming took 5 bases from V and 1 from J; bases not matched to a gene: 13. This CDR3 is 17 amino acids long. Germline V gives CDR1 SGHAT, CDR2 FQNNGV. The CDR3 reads CASSGRGFQSENTEAFF. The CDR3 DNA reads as TGTGCCAGCAGCGGCAGGGGGTTCCAATCCGAGAACACTGAAGCTTTCTTT.

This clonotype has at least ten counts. The CDR3 DNA follows: TGCAGTGGAAGCGGAACCCCTTACGAGCAGTACTTC. Its protein is CSGSGTPYEQYF. The chain combines TRBV20-1 with TRBJ2-7; D is perhaps TRBD2 (5 bases). V was trimmed by 7 bases and J by 4 bases, leaving 14 bases between them. The length of the CDR3 is 12 residues. Per the germline V gene, CDR1 is DFQATT and CDR2 is SNEGSKA (reference sequence).

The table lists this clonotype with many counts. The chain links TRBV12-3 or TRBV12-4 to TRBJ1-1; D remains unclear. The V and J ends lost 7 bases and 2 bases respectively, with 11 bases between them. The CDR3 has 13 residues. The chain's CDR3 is CASTMGINTEAFF. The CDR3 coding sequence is TGTGCCAGCACCATGGGGATAAACACTGAAGCTTTCTTT.

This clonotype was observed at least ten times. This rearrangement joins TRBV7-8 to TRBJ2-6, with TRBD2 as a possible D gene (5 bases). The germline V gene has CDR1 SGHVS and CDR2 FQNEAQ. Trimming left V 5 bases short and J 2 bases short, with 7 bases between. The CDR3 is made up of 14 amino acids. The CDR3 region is CASSRTPGANVLTF. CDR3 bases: TGTGCCAGCAGCCGGACTCCTGGGGCCAACGTCCTGACTTTC. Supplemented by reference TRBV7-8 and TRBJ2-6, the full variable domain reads GAGVSQSPRYKVAKRGQDVALRCDPISGHVSLFWYQQALGQGPEFLTYFQNEAQLDKSGLPSDRFFAERPEGSVSTLKIQRTQQEDSAVYLCASSRTPGANVLTFGAGSRLTVL.

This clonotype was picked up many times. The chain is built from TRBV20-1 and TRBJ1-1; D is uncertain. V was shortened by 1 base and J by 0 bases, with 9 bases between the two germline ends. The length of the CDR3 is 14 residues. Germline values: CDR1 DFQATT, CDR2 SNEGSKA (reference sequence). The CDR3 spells CSARAGNLNTEAFF. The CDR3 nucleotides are TGCAGTGCTAGAGCCGGGAACCTGAACACTGAAGCTTTCTTT.

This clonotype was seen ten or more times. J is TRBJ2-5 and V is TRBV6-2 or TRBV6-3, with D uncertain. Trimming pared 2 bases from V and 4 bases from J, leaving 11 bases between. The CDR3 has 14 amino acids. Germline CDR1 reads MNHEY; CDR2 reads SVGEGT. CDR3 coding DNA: TGTGCCAGCAGTTACCCCGGACCCACAGAGACCCAGTACTTC. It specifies CASSYPGPTETQYF.